These 5 T cell receptor beta chains were all obtained from the same sample, sequenced in a study of molecular identifiers for immune sequencing clone quantification. In TCRdb, the PCR reads were re-called with MiXCR into one record per CDR3 protein. The sample includes about 500,000 distinct CDR3 sequences, over 20% of them seen just once. Specimen: naive CD8+ T cells from blood, with Jurkat cell RNA spiked in. Subset given: FACS-sorted CD8+CD4-CCR7+CD45RA+ naive T cells. These receptor sequences come from a human donor in good health. Some libraries in this study had Jurkat cell RNA spiked in.

In this sample, this clonotype turned up many times. The chain uses TRBV5-1 and TRBJ1-2; D gene ambiguous. Germline CDR1 is SGHRS and CDR2 is YFSETQ. V gave up 2 bases and J gave up 0 bases, with 8 bases separating them. This CDR3 spans 14 amino acids. The CDR3: CASSFDIANYGYTF. CDR3 in DNA: TGCGCCAGCAGCTTCGACATAGCTAACTATGGCTACACCTTC.

The rearrangement joins TRBV13 to TRBJ1-6; weak D call: TRBD1 (6 bases). This CDR3 spans 16 amino acids. Trimming pared 7 bases from V and 9 bases from J, leaving 22 bases between. Germline CDR1 is PRHDT and CDR2 is FYEKMQ (reference sequence). The CDR3 nucleotides are TGTGCCAGCACTCCAACCTCAGGGGCGGCGGGTTCACCCCTCCACTTT. It yields the protein CASTPTSGAAGSPLHF.

The V gene is TRBV11-2, the J gene TRBJ2-3, with D possibly being TRBD1 or TRBD2 (6 bases each). CDR3 length equals 16 residues. V lost 1 base, J lost 6 bases, and 17 bases lay in between. Per germline, CDR1 SGHAT and CDR2 FQNNGV. The DNA of the CDR3 is TGTGCCAGCAGCTTAGGGAGGGGGAAGGCCAGTGATACGCAGTATTTT. Translating gives CASSLGRGKASDTQYF.

The table lists this clonotype with a few counts. This chain links TRBV4-1 with TRBJ1-2, with 8 bases lining up with TRBD1. V trimming: 3 bases; J trimming: 8 bases; junction bases outside the gene matches: 11. Germline-derived CDR1 and CDR2 are MGHRA and YSYEKL. The CDR3 length is 15 residues. Here the CDR3 DNA reads TGCGCCAGCAGCCACTCGACAGGGGCCTCCTTAGGCTACACCTTC. Protein product: CASSHSTGASLGYTF.

Concerning this clonotype: A junction boundary mismatches the germline segment, possibly from a read error. DNA for the CDR3: TGTGCCTGGGGTGTCTTGGGAGATACGCAGTATTTT. This translates into CAWGVLGDTQYF. This chain uses TRBV30 with TRBJ2-3; D remains unclear. Germline values: CDR1 GTSNPN, CDR2 SVGIG (reference sequence). This CDR3 is 12 amino acids long.